This T cell receptor (gamma chain) was found in a study of γδ T cells in repeated Plasmodium falciparum infection. On the study more broadly: Donors were malaria-exposed Malian children or age- and gender-matched Australian children.

About this clone itself: The protein given by TCRdb reflects a much larger clone and differs at residue 3 from this DNA's translation, likely from a read error; the protein shown is the DNA's translation.

TCRdb redid clone calling on the multiplex PCR reads using CATT. The data show 25,000 to 35,000 gamma-chain clones, more than 1.4% seen once. This sequence originates from a pool of human donors (malaria-infected and uninfected, not separated). The sequencing sample was made of gamma-delta T cells from blood.

DNA for the CDR3: TGTGCCGCCTGGGGAACCTTAAAGAAACTCTTT. Protein: CAAWGTLKKLF. The chain uses TRGV4 and TRGJ1 or TRGJ2. The J gene was not available in TCRdb and was assigned here by matching the DNA to germline segments. The CDR3 runs 11 residues. Germline assignment: CDR1 EGSTGY and CDR2 YDSYTSSV.